Below, 2 T cell receptor beta chains from the same sample are listed, as sequenced in a study of cytomegalovirus exposure and HLA in healthy donors. Measured with immunoSEQ multiplex PCR; TCRdb has only the in-frame clones, and not every one. The data contain about 200,000 clones, 86% of them singletons. Input material: PBMCs. The receptor source for this set is a woman aged 18-29 years in good health and CMV-seronegative.

The chain has TRBV5-5 and TRBJ1-5, with D tentatively TRBD1 (6 bases). With 3 bases removed from V and 1 base from J, the gap between germline ends came to 11 bases. The CDR3 consists of 15 residues. Germline loops: CDR1 SGHKS, CDR2 YYEKEE (reference sequence). The CDR3 reads CASSSRGGSNQPQHF. DNA for the CDR3: TGTGCCAGCAGCTCTCGAGGGGGAAGCAATCAGCCCCAGCATTTT.

The chain links TRBV4-2 to TRBJ2-7; D call uncertain. V lost 3 bases, J lost 2 bases, and 11 bases lay in between. This CDR3 is 14 amino acids long. Germline values: CDR1 LGHNA, CDR2 YNFKEQ. The CDR3 sequence: CASSHAGVPYEQYF. Written as DNA, the CDR3 is TGTGCCAGCAGCCACGCCGGAGTTCCCTACGAGCAGTACTTC.